This TCR beta chain came from a study of regulatory T cells in long-lasting Graves disease. Study-level information: Antithyroid drug use was under 3 months in newly diagnosed Graves' patients. General study points: Among persistent patients, a larger number of public clonotypes were shared (approximately 3,000) than among newly diagnosed patients (about 970).

As concerns this clonotype: Its antigen is still unknown.

Trimming stripped 3 bases from V and 9 bases from J, with 12 bases between. CDR3 length equals 13 residues. From germline, CDR1 is MRHNA and CDR2 SNTAGT. Researchers made TCR beta libraries by using iRepertoire HTBI primers and running Arm-PCR on CDR3 regions. TCRdb used MiXCR to reprocess the multiplex PCR reads, holding one entry per CDR3 protein. The sample records about 540,000 distinct CDR3 sequences, roughly 14% being singletons. Indicated time point: newly diagnosed GD, antithyroid drugs for less than 3 months. Construction of the TCR library relied on RNA isolated from PBMCs. The sample was also linked to a second study, of T cells in Graves' hyperthyroidism and ophthalmopathy. That study reports: Newly diagnosed hyperthyroidism, duration under 2 months, in patients aged 18 to 65.

The chain couples TRBV6-4 to TRBJ2-1; possible D gene TRBD2, 7 bases. The sequence derives from a man aged 25 to 40 with Graves disease. This specimen was peripheral blood mononuclear cells (PBMCs), taken at new diagnosis, from a patient treated with antithyroid drugs. This CDR3 is CASSEGGTIEQFF. CDR3 nucleotide sequence: TGTGCCAGCAGTGAAGGGGGGACTATTGAGCAGTTCTTC.